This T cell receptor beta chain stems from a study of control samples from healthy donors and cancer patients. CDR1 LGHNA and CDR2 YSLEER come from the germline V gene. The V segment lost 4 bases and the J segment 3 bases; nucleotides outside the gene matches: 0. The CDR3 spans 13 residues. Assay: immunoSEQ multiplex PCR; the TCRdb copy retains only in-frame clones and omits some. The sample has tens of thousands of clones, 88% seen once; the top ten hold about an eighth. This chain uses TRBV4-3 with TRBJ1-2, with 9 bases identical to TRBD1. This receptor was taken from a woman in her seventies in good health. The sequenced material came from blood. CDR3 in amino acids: CASSRDRDYGYTF. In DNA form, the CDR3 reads TGCGCCAGCAGCCGGGACAGGGACTATGGCTACACCTTC.